Detailed here is one T cell receptor beta chain. CDR1 and CDR2 (germline): SGHVS, FQNEAQ. The CDR3 loop spans 16 amino acids. J gave up 4 bases and V 5 bases, and 7 bases lay outside the gene matches. Through a sample-barcoded 5' primer and a J-beta primer mix, a second PCR was run for roughly 6 to 11 cycles. TCRdb re-called the 5' RACE reads through MiXCR, storing one row per CDR3 protein. The sample lists 650,000 to 700,000 distinct CDR3 sequences; about 32% were seen once. The sample is drawn from a study of blood T cells in healthy people across ages. The sequence came from an elderly woman in good health. Sequenced input: blood. V usage is TRBV7-8 and J usage is TRBJ2-2; TRBD2 aligns across 10 bases. The CDR3 nucleotides are TGTGCCAGCAGCGCAGCGGGGGGGGCTCTCACCGGGGAGCTGTTTTTT. It encodes CASSAAGGALTGELFF.